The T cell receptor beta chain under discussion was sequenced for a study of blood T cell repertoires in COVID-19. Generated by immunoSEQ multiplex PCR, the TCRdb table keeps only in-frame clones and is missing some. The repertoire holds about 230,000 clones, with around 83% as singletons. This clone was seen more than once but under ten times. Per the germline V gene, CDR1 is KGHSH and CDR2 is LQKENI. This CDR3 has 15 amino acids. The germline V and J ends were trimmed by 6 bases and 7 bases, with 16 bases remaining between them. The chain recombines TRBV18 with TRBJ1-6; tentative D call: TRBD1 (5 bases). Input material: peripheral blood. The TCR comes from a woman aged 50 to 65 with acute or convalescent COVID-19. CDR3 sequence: CASSPDMGRNSPLHF. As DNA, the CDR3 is TGTGCCAGCTCCCCTGACATGGGGCGGAATTCACCCCTCCACTTT.